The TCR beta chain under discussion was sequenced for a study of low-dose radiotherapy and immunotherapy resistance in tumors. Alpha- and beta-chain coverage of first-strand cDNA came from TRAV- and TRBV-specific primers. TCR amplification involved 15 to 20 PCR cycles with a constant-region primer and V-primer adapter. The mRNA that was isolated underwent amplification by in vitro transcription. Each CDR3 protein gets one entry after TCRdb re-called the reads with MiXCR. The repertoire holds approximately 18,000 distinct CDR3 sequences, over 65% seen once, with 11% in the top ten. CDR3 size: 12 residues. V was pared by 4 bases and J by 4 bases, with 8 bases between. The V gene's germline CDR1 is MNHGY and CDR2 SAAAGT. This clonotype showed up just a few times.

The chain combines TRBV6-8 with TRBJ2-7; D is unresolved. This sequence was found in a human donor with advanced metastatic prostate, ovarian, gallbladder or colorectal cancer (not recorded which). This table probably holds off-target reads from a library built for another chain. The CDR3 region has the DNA TGTGCCAGCAGTTTGGACGGGTACGAGCAGTACTTC. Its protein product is CASSLDGYEQYF.